This TCR beta chain was observed in a study of T cell responses to AZD1222 COVID-19 vaccine. Points from the study as a whole: It was only 6 or 7 AZD1222 recipients who were seropositive at baseline. Receipt of two AZD1222 doses was followed by a rise in Spike-specific TCR breadth and depth. It should be noted that donors were predominantly white British and more often female, and clonal diversity was possibly underestimated. No day 14 peak samples; only post-peak repertoires were characterized.

Profiled with immunoSEQ multiplex PCR; TCRdb holds only in-frame clones, not every one. This repertoire shows about 85,000 clones, approximately 86% found once; its top ten account for 10%. Germline V gene sequence: CDR1 SGHNT, CDR2 YYREEE (reference sequence). The germline V and J ends were trimmed by 4 bases and 6 bases, with 16 bases remaining between them. The CDR3 runs 15 residues. Points on this clone: Its antigen is currently unknown.

This material consisted of peripheral blood, taken on day 0 of MenACWY control vaccination. The sequence came from an adult in good health. V is TRBV5-4 and J is TRBJ1-4, with a weak D call TRBD1 (5 bases). CDR3 nucleotides: TGTGCCAGCAGCCAGGGTACGGGGGTGGATGAAAAACTGTTTTTT. Translation: CASSQGTGVDEKLFF.